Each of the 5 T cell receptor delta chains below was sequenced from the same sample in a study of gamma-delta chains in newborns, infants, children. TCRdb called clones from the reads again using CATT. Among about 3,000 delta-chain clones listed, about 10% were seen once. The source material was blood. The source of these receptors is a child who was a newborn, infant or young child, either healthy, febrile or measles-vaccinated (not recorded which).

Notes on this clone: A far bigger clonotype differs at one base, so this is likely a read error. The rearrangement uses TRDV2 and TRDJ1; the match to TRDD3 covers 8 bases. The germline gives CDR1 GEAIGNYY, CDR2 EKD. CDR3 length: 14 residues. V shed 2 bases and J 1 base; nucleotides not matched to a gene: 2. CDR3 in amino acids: CACDILGGTDKLIF. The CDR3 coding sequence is TGTGCCTGTGACATACTGGGGGGCACCGATAAACTCATCTTT.

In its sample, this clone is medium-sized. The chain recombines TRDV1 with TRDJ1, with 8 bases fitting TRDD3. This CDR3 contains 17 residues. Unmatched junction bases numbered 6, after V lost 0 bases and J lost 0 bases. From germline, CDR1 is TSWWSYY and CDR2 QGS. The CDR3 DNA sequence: TGTGCTCTTGGGGAACTGCGGGGTGGGGGATACACCGATAAACTCATCTTT. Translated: CALGELRGGGYTDKLIF.

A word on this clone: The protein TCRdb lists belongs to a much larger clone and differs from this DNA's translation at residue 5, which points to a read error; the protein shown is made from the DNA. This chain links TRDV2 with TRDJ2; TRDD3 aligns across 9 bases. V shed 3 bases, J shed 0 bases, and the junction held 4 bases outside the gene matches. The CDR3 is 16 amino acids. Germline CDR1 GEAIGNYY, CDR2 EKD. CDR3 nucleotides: TGTGCCTGTGACGCCGTGGGGGATACTTTGACAGCACAACTCTTCTTT. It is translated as CACDAVGDTLTAQLFF.

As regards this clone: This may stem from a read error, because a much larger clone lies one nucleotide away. As DNA, the CDR3 is TGTGCCTGTGACGCTCTGGGGGAGACAGCACAACTCTTCTTT. It codes for CACDALGETAQLFF. The V and J genes are TRDV2 and TRDJ2, with TRDD3 matching 8 bases. V lost 3 bases and J lost 4; bases outside the gene matches: 3. Germline CDR1 GEAIGNYY, CDR2 EKD. This CDR3 comprises 14 residues.

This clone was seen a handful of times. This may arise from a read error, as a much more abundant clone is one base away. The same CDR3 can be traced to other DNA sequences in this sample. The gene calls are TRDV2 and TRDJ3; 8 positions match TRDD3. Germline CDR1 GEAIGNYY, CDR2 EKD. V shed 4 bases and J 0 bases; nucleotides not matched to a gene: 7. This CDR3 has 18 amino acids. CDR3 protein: CACDTGGHTSWDTRQMFF. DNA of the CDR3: TGTGCCTGTGATACTGGGGGTCACACCTCCTGGGACACCCGACAGATGTTTTTC.